This T cell receptor beta chain was sequenced for a study of OX40 agonist ivuxolimab in advanced cancers. In the study overall: Ivuxolimab, an agonistic anti-OX40 (CD134) antibody, was given to patients. Patients got intravenous ivuxolimab at 0.01 to 10 mg/kg every 2 weeks. Melanoma, hepatocellular carcinoma, head and neck or renal cell cancer occurred in dose-escalation patients.

Points from the study as a whole: CD8+ T cells (on average) carried more expanded clones than CD4+ T cells.

Measured with immunoSEQ multiplex PCR; TCRdb has only the in-frame clones, and not every one. The table records around 25,000 clones, approximately 85% of them present only once. V trimming: 3 bases; J trimming: 9 bases; junction bases outside the gene matches: 0. Germline CDR1 KGHSH, CDR2 LQKENI. This CDR3 comprises 12 residues. As concerns this clone: The antigen is not known.

This rearrangement joins TRBV18 to TRBJ1-1; 11 nucleotides line up with TRBD1. The TCR sequence derives from an adult with an advanced solid tumor such as melanoma, head and neck, liver or kidney cancer. Sample: CD4+ or CD8+ T cells sorted from blood, taken in a trial of the OX40 agonist ivuxolimab. CDR3 region: CASSPDRGQAFF. The CDR3 nucleotides are TGTGCCAGCTCACCGGACAGGGGGCAAGCTTTCTTT. The full variable domain, with the rest looked up from reference TRBV18 and TRBJ1-1, is NAGVMQNPRHLVRRRGQEARLRCSPMKGHSHVYWYRQLPEEGLKFMVYLQKENIIDESGMPKERFSAEFPKEGPSILRIQQVVRGDSAAYFCASSPDRGQAFFGQGTRLTVV.